These 4 T cell receptor beta chains originate from one sample sequenced in a study of blood T cell repertoires in COVID-19. Measured with immunoSEQ multiplex PCR; TCRdb has only the in-frame clones, and not every one. The table lists about 94,000 clones, about 89% of them singletons. Sequenced sample: peripheral blood. The receptors were gathered from a human donor with acute or convalescent COVID-19. The donor label of this sample is uncertain.

This clone was seen just once. The J gene is TRBJ2-3, the V gene TRBV18; 7 nucleotides match TRBD2. Germline CDR1 and CDR2: KGHSH and LQKENI. The CDR3 has 16 amino acids. V lost 1 base to trimming and J lost 0 bases; unmatched junction nucleotides: 4. CDR3 DNA sequence: TGTGCCAGCTCACCACTCGGGACTATTAGCACAGATACGCAGTATTTT. Its translation: CASSPLGTISTDTQYF.

The chain carries TRBV21-1 and TRBJ1-1; TRBD1 is taken as the D call from the table, unchecked against the DNA. TRBV21-1 is described as a pseudogene. CDR3 length equals 14 residues. This chain's CDR3 is CASSKGRGNTEAFF. CDR3 DNA sequence: TGTGCCAGCAGCAAAGGTAGGGGGAACACTGAAGCTTTCTTT.

The V gene is TRBV2, the J gene TRBJ2-7; 13 bases fit TRBD2. The CDR3 has 16 residues. The trim removed 5 bases at V and 3 bases at J, leaving 7 bases unmatched. Germline V lookup: CDR1 SNHLY, CDR2 FYNNEI. CDR3 amino acids: CASSLTSGGAGYEQYF. CDR3 DNA: TGTGCCAGCAGTCTTACTAGCGGGGGGGCCGGCTACGAGCAGTACTTC. Full variable domain (remainder filled in from reference TRBV2 and TRBJ2-7): EPEVTQTPSHQVTQMGQEVILRCVPISNHLYFYWYRQILGQKVEFLVSFYNNEISEKSEIFDDQFSVERPDGSNFTLKIRSTKLEDSAMYFCASSLTSGGAGYEQYFGPGTRLTVT.

This sequence joins TRBV6-5 and TRBJ2-7; D possibly corresponds to TRBD2 (7 bases). Trimming removed 0 bases from V and 0 bases from J, with 9 bases in between. CDR1 MNHEY and CDR2 SVGAGI come from the germline V gene. This CDR3 is built from 15 residues. For the CDR3, the DNA is TGTGCCAGCAGTTACTCCGGGGGGCCCTCCTACGAGCAGTACTTC. This translates into CASSYSGGPSYEQYF.